What follows are 28 T cell receptor beta chains derived from one specimen sequenced in a study of blood T cell repertoires in COVID-19 (dated by TCRdb to the early 2020s). Library preparation was by the immunoSEQ multiplex PCR assay. The clones in this table, taken by TCRdb from immuneACCESS, are in-frame only. Not every clone is retained; where verified, under half of the shortfall comes from an unresolved V gene, and the cause of the rest is unknown. The sample records about 140,000 clones, 87% of which are singletons. The ten largest clones represent less than 6.5% of the sample. Material for sequencing was peripheral blood. The origin of the receptors is a human donor in a cohort sampled during active COVID-19.

The rearrangement joins TRBV19 to TRBJ1-5; D not resolved. This CDR3 region has 15 residues. Germline loops: CDR1 LNHDA, CDR2 SQIVND (reference sequence). Trimming left V 3 bases short and J 6 bases short, with 15 bases between. CDR3 protein: CASSINGGRSQPQHF. CDR3 sequence (DNA): TGTGCCAGTAGTATCAATGGAGGGAGGTCTCAGCCCCAGCATTTT.

This chain links TRBV19 with TRBJ1-2, with TRBD1 as a possible D gene (6 bases). The CDR3 sequence is 13 residues long. V was shortened by 4 bases and J by 3 bases, with 9 bases between the two germline ends. Germline V gene data show CDR1 as LNHDA and CDR2 as SQIVND (reference sequence). The CDR3 protein is CASSTAGDYGYTF. In DNA form, the CDR3 reads TGTGCCAGTAGTACCGCAGGGGACTATGGCTACACCTTC.

This clone has more than one count but fewer than ten. This chain uses TRBV2 with TRBJ2-7; 7 nucleotides line up with TRBD1. Losses at the gene ends were 8 bases for V and 8 bases for J; bases not matched to a gene: 12. Germline V gene data show CDR1 as SNHLY and CDR2 as FYNNEI. The length of the CDR3 is 13 residues. The CDR3, as DNA: TGTGCCAGCCGACAGGGCCAACCCCAACAGCAGTACTTC. It specifies CASRQGQPQQQYF. The full variable domain, with the rest looked up from reference TRBV2 and TRBJ2-7, is EPEVTQTPSHQVTQMGQEVILRCVPISNHLYFYWYRQILGQKVEFLVSFYNNEISEKSEIFDDQFSVERPDGSNFTLKIRSTKLEDSAMYFCASRQGQPQQQYFGPGTRLTVT.

The chain combines TRBV7-2 with TRBJ2-3; D is possibly TRBD2 (5 bases). CDR3 length: 14 amino acids. Trimming left V 0 bases short and J 7 bases short, with 11 bases between. Germline V gene sequence: CDR1 SGHTA, CDR2 FQGNSA. CDR3 bases: TGTGCCAGCAGCTTAGCGGGAGTTGAGAATACGCAGTATTTT. Its translation: CASSLAGVENTQYF. The full variable domain, its missing parts supplied by reference TRBV7-2 and TRBJ2-3, is GAGVSQSPSNKVTEKGKDVELRCDPISGHTALYWYRQSLGQGLEFLIYFQGNSAPDKSGLPSDRFSAERTGGSVSTLTIQRTQQEDSAVYLCASSLAGVENTQYFGPGTRLTVL.

A word on this clone: Sequence at one end of the junction differs from germline and may be a read error. The genes are TRBV27 and TRBJ2-1; 8 bases are a match to TRBD2. Germline CDR1 reads MNHEY; CDR2 reads SMNVEV (reference sequence). The CDR3 has 15 amino acids. CDR3 loop: CASNLAGRAYNEQFF. The CDR3 nucleotides read TGTGCCAGCAATTTAGCGGGGAGGGCCTATAATGAGCAGTTCTTC.

The V call is TRBV11-1, the J call TRBJ2-1; D gene uncertain. Germline CDR1 and CDR2: SGHAT and FQDESV (reference sequence). The V gene lost 2 bases and the J gene lost 3 bases, with 8 bases spanning the gap. CDR3 length: 14 amino acids. Here the CDR3 DNA reads TGTGCCAGCAGCTTATCATGGAGCTACAATGAGCAGTTCTTC. Its protein is CASSLSWSYNEQFF.

V is TRBV21-1 and J is TRBJ2-1; whether TRBD1, the table's D call, matches the DNA was not checked. TRBV21-1 constitutes a pseudogene. The CDR3 has 17 amino acids. The CDR3 sequence is CASSALNRGYSYNEQFF. CDR3 DNA: TGTGCCAGCAGCGCCTTAAACAGGGGGTACTCCTACAATGAGCAGTTCTTC.

The chain uses TRBV6-6 and TRBJ2-7, with 15 positions matching TRBD2. J was trimmed by 6 bases and V by 5 bases; bases with no gene match: 11. Germline V gives CDR1 MNHNY, CDR2 SVGAGI (reference sequence). This CDR3 comprises 17 residues. In DNA, the CDR3 is TGTGCCAGCAGTCGCGGACTAGCGGGAGGGCCTAGGCGCGAGCAGTACTTC. Its translation is CASSRGLAGGPRREQYF.

The chain joins TRBV3-1 (or the pseudogene TRBV3-2) to TRBJ1-4, with TRBD1 as a possible D gene (5 bases). V was pared by 3 bases and J by 11 bases, with 13 bases between. This CDR3 contains 13 residues. The germline CDR1 and CDR2 sequences are LGHDT and YNNKEL (reference sequence). CDR3 nucleotide sequence: TGTGCCAGCAGCCACGCCGGCCGGGGGAAACTGTTTTTT. This gives the protein CASSHAGRGKLFF.

This chain joins TRBV7-8 and TRBJ1-1; D remains ambiguous. V was trimmed by 1 base and J by 4 bases, leaving 10 bases between them. Germline V gives CDR1 SGHVS, CDR2 FQNEAQ. The CDR3 covers 14 residues. CDR3 in DNA: TGTGCCAGCAGCTTAGGCCCCTGGAGCACTGAAGCTTTCTTT. Protein: CASSLGPWSTEAFF.

A single count supports this clone. The chain combines TRBV3-1 (or the pseudogene TRBV3-2) with TRBJ2-3; D unclear. Germline CDR1 and CDR2: LGHDT and YNNKEL (reference sequence). V dropped 0 bases and J dropped 0 bases, with 10 bases sitting between them. The CDR3 extends over 16 amino acids. CDR3 DNA: TGTGCCAGCAGCCAAGAGACTCGTAATAGCACAGATACGCAGTATTTT. It codes for CASSQETRNSTDTQYF.

This clone was recorded once. The chain recombines TRBV10-1 with TRBJ2-1, with D possibly matching TRBD2 (6 bases). V was pared by 0 bases and J by 4 bases, with 13 bases between. This CDR3 is built from 16 residues. In germline, CDR1 is WNHNN, CDR2 SYGVQD (reference sequence). The DNA of the CDR3 is TGCGCCAGCAGTGAGTCGGGCGGGGCACCATACAATGAGCAGTTCTTC. Its translation is CASSESGGAPYNEQFF.

This sequence joins TRBV19 and TRBJ2-7; D is possibly TRBD1 (5 bases). V was cut by 4 bases and J by 7 bases, with 20 bases left in between. CDR1 is LNHDA and CDR2 is SQIVND in the germline V gene (reference sequence). The CDR3 contains 15 residues. For the CDR3, the DNA is TGTGCCAGTAGTAGGCGGATCCAGGGCTTCGGTGAGCAGTACTTC. Amino acids: CASSRRIQGFGEQYF.

The V and J genes are TRBV7-2 and TRBJ2-2; D might be TRBD2 (7 bases). The length of the CDR3 is 14 residues. Germline V lookup: CDR1 SGHTA, CDR2 FQGNSA. Trimming left V 3 bases short and J 4 bases short, with 9 bases between. The CDR3 spells CASSLGGATGELFF. The DNA for the CDR3 is TGTGCCAGCAGCTTGGGGGGGGCCACCGGGGAGCTGTTTTTT.

The chain joins TRBV29-1 to TRBJ2-2; 9 bases match TRBD1. CDR3 length equals 16 residues. V lost 8 bases to trimming and J lost 6 bases; unmatched junction nucleotides: 16. Germline V CDR1 and CDR2: SQVTM, ANQGSEA. CDR3 residues: CSLRSPGTGTAGELFF. As DNA, the CDR3 is TGCAGCCTTCGATCTCCCGGGACAGGGACGGCCGGGGAGCTGTTTTTT.

The chain uses TRBV15 and TRBJ2-3, with 16 positions matching TRBD2. The ends lost 2 bases at V and 8 bases at J; junction bases unmatched: 19. The CDR3 covers 21 residues. Germline loops: CDR1 LNHNV, CDR2 YYDKDF (reference sequence). The CDR3, as DNA: TGTGCCACCAGCAGAAGTCCTCCGGGACTAGCGGGAGGGCTAATCCCCAGTACGCAGTATTTT. It specifies CATSRSPPGLAGGLIPSTQYF. The full variable domain, completed using reference TRBV15 and TRBJ2-3, is DAMVIQNPRYQVTQFGKPVTLSCSQTLNHNVMYWYQQKSSQAPKLLFHYYDKDFNNEADTPDNFQSRRPNTSFCFLDIRSPGLGDTAMYLCATSRSPPGLAGGLIPSTQYFGPGTRLTVL.

The V call is TRBV18, the J call TRBJ1-6; D might be TRBD1 (6 bases). CDR1 is KGHSH, CDR2 LQKENI, per germline. There are 14 residues in the CDR3. Between the trimmed V and J ends, which lost 4 bases and 8 bases, there was a span of 12 bases. The CDR3 region has the DNA TGTGCCAGCTCACACCGGGACAAAGATTCACCCCTCCACTTT. The encoded protein is CASSHRDKDSPLHF.

The genes are TRBV3-1 (or the pseudogene TRBV3-2) and TRBJ1-2; D is undetermined. V lost 1 base and J 8 bases, leaving 11 bases between the germline ends. Looked up from germline, CDR1 is LGHDT and CDR2 is YNNKEL (reference sequence). This CDR3 has 13 residues. This chain's CDR3 is CASSQGRLRGYTF. CDR3 DNA sequence: TGTGCCAGCAGCCAAGGAAGGCTGAGGGGCTACACCTTC.

This sequence joins TRBV19 and TRBJ2-3, with 8 bases lining up with TRBD2. Germline CDR1 is LNHDA and CDR2 is SQIVND (reference sequence). V was pared by 4 bases and J by 4 bases, with 10 bases of the junction left unmatched. The CDR3 spans 16 residues. The CDR3 spells CASSTPRGGAADTQYF. CDR3 DNA sequence: TGTGCCAGTAGTACTCCCCGGGGGGGGGCGGCAGATACGCAGTATTTT.

The V call is TRBV18, the J call TRBJ2-7; D gene unclear. V dropped 2 bases and J dropped 2 bases, with 10 bases sitting between them. Looked up from germline, CDR1 is KGHSH and CDR2 is LQKENI. The CDR3 sequence is 14 residues long. This CDR3 is CASSPESLTYEQYF. The CDR3 bases are TGTGCCAGCTCACCAGAGTCTTTAACCTACGAGCAGTACTTC.

The chain couples TRBV7-9 to TRBJ2-2; TRBD2 aligns across 8 bases. Germline values: CDR1 SEHNR, CDR2 FQNEAQ (reference sequence). CDR3 length: 16 amino acids. V was clipped by 8 bases and J by 0 bases; unmatched bases: 8. As DNA, the CDR3 is TGTGCCAGCCTTGGGGTAGCGGGACCGAACACCGGGGAGCTGTTTTTT. Translated, it gives CASLGVAGPNTGELFF. Full variable domain (missing parts from reference TRBV7-9 and TRBJ2-2): DTGVSQNPRHKITKRGQNVTFRCDPISEHNRLYWYRQTLGQGPEFLTYFQNEAQLEKSRLLSDRFSAERPKGSFSTLEIQRTEQGDSAMYLCASLGVAGPNTGELFFGEGSRLTVL.

The chain is built from TRBV2 and TRBJ2-3, with TRBD2 matching 7 bases. This CDR3 has 15 residues. The germline CDR1 and CDR2 sequences are SNHLY and FYNNEI. V shed 1 base, J shed 1 base, and the junction held 2 bases outside the gene matches. DNA for the CDR3: TGTGCCAGCAGTGAAGGGGCGGGGGGCACAGATACGCAGTATTTT. It codes for CASSEGAGGTDTQYF. Variable domain in full (rest from reference TRBV2 and TRBJ2-3): EPEVTQTPSHQVTQMGQEVILRCVPISNHLYFYWYRQILGQKVEFLVSFYNNEISEKSEIFDDQFSVERPDGSNFTLKIRSTKLEDSAMYFCASSEGAGGTDTQYFGPGTRLTVL.

In its sample, this clone was seen once. The chain has TRBV6-5 and TRBJ1-5; 9 bases align to TRBD1. The V gene end was trimmed by 6 bases and the J gene end by 7 bases; junction bases not matched to a gene: 7. CDR3 length: 14 amino acids. Germline V gene sequence: CDR1 MNHEY, CDR2 SVGAGI. The CDR3 DNA reads TGTGCCAGCAGAACCACAGGGGGCGGGCAGCCCCAGCATTTT. It codes for CASRTTGGGQPQHF.

This clone was counted a single time. The rearrangement joins TRBV9 to TRBJ1-2; D is undetermined. Germline CDR1 is SGDLS and CDR2 is YYNGEE. This CDR3 is 15 amino acids long. The V end was cut by 2 bases, the J end by 8 bases, with 19 bases between. In DNA, the CDR3 is TGTGCCAGCAGCGTGTTAGAAGCCGGAGGAAGGGGCTACACCTTC. Translating it yields CASSVLEAGGRGYTF.

In its sample, this clone was seen a few times. This chain uses TRBV19 with TRBJ1-5, with D perhaps matching TRBD1 (6 bases). The CDR3 covers 16 residues. Germline V CDR1 and CDR2: LNHDA, SQIVND (reference sequence). V lost 1 base and J lost 4, with 14 bases in between. CDR3 sequence (DNA): TGTGCCAGTAGTATAGTTGGCCAGGGGTGGAATCAGCCCCAGCATTTT. As protein: CASSIVGQGWNQPQHF.

The chain recombines TRBV7-9 with TRBJ2-7, with D tentatively TRBD2 (6 bases). V lost 5 bases, J lost 6 bases, and 14 bases lay in between. This CDR3 is 13 amino acids long. Germline V lookup: CDR1 SEHNR, CDR2 FQNEAQ (reference sequence). CDR3 coding DNA: TGTGCCAGCAGCCCGGGGAGGATGGTCGAGCAGTACTTC. It specifies CASSPGRMVEQYF.

The chain employs TRBV7-9 and TRBJ2-5, with D maybe TRBD2 (6 bases). Trimming removed 2 bases at V and 5 bases at J, with 12 bases between. This CDR3 contains 14 residues. Germline V gives CDR1 SEHNR, CDR2 FQNEAQ (reference sequence). The CDR3 reads CASSLRASAETQYF. The CDR3 nucleotides read TGTGCCAGCAGCTTACGGGCTAGCGCCGAGACCCAGTACTTC.

The chain carries TRBV7-2 and TRBJ2-7; 7 bases fit TRBD2. Germline CDR1 reads SGHTA; CDR2 reads FQGNSA. V lost 3 bases to trimming and J lost 0 bases; unmatched junction nucleotides: 8. This CDR3 spans 16 amino acids. The CDR3 DNA reads as TGTGCCAGCAGCTTCGAGAGCGGGGACGTCTCCTACGAGCAGTACTTC. Protein product: CASSFESGDVSYEQYF.